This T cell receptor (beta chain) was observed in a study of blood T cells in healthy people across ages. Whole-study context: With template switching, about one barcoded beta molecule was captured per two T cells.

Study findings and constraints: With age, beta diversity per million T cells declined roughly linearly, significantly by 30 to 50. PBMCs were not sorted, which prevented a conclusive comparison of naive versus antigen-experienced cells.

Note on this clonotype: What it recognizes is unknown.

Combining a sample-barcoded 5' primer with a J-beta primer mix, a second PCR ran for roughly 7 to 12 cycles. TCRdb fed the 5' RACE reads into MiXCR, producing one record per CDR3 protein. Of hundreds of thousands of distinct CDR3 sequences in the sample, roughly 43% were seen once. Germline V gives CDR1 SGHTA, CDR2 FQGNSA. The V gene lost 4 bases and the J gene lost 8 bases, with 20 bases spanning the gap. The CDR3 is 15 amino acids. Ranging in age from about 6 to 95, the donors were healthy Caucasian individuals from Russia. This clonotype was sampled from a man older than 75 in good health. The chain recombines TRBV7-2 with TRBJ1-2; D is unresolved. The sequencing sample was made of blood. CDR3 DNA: TGTGCCAGCAGCTCTGACGCCTTGGGAATCGAAGGCTACACCTTC. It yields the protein CASSSDALGIEGYTF.